This TCR beta chain was documented in a study of T cell responses to AZD1222 COVID-19 vaccine. On this clone: Antigen: not known.

Study-level results: Unmutated regions of variants are reportedly targeted by nearly half of spike-specific TCRs.

The data were produced by immunoSEQ multiplex PCR, yet TCRdb's version contains in-frame clones alone and is incomplete. The table lists more than 95,000 clones, 75% to 95% of them singletons. The sequence came from an adult in good health. The sequencing here drew on peripheral blood, taken on day 0 of AZD1222 vaccination.

The chain's CDR3 is CASSLIQGASNQPQHF. The CDR3 bases are TGTGCCAGCAGCTTAATACAGGGGGCGAGCAATCAGCCCCAGCATTTT. The chain couples TRBV7-8 to TRBJ1-5; TRBD1 matches at 9 bases. The ends lost 2 bases at V and 1 base at J; junction bases unmatched: 3. This CDR3 region has 16 residues. Germline values: CDR1 SGHVS, CDR2 FQNEAQ.